The text below deals with one T cell receptor (beta chain). Its specificity is not known. The data belong to a study of shared clonotypes between healthy human individuals. Points from the study as a whole: Generation of non-shared clonotypes was less probable than generation of clonotypes shared by all four donors. Naive subsets typically showed greater estimated richness than memory subsets.

The run depth of the assay was deep. TCRdb's copy holds only in-frame clones and misses some; the assay was immunoSEQ multiplex PCR. In the table there are about 2,200,000 clones, just over 90% of which are singletons. The CDR3 loop spans 18 amino acids. Germline lookup yields CDR1 ENHRY and CDR2 SYGVKD. The V gene end was trimmed by 10 bases and the J gene end by 4 bases; junction bases not matched to a gene: 18. CD45RO-negative CD8 cells positively selected for CCR7 made up the naive population, which excluded terminally differentiated effector memory CD45RA+ cells. The clonotype comes from a man younger than 30 in good health. Some clones in this sample may be carry-over from other donors' samples. This chain links TRBV10-3 with TRBJ2-1; 11 bases fit TRBD2. Material for sequencing was naive CD8+ T cells from PBMCs. Written as DNA, the CDR3 is TGTGCCACAACCCAGGGGGGACTAGCGGCTGATTGGTACAATGAGCAGTTCTTC. Its translation is CATTQGGLAADWYNEQFF.